This TCR beta chain was recorded in a study of Graves' ophthalmopathy and Graves' hyperthyroidism. Overall study: Investigators collected peripheral blood at initial diagnosis, before any treatment was given.

Details on this clonotype: The antigen is undetermined.

Study conclusions and caveats: Most expanded clonotypes from thyroid (those above 0.001 frequency) were also found in blood.

Beta-chain TCR CDR3 regions were amplified from RNA transcripts. The authors performed first-round RT-PCR with HTBI primers and then a second-round multiplex PCR. TCRdb reprocessed the multiplex PCR reads with MiXCR, giving one entry per CDR3 protein. The sample contains 300,000 to 400,000 distinct CDR3 sequences, roughly 15% of which appear only once. With V trimmed by 5 bases and J by 0 bases, 4 bases remained unmatched. This CDR3 comprises 14 residues. Germline V lookup: CDR1 SGHVS, CDR2 FNYEAQ. The specimen sequenced was peripheral blood. The V gene is TRBV7-6, the J gene TRBJ2-7, with TRBD2 matching 7 bases. This TCR derives from an adult man with Graves' ophthalmopathy. CDR3 nucleotide sequence: TGTGCCAGCAGCATTAGCGGGCCCTCCTACGAGCAGTACTTC. Protein: CASSISGPSYEQYF.